This is a list of T cell receptor beta chains from one sample in a study of blood T cells in healthy people across ages. TCRdb re-called the 5' RACE reads with MiXCR, one entry per CDR3 protein. The sample shows around 1,800,000 distinct CDR3 sequences, roughly two fifths of them seen only once. Specimen: blood. Receptor source: a human donor in good health. Each CDR3 is given with its conserved first and last residue. The order of the fields is J gene, V gene, clone size, D gene, CDR3 length, CDR3 protein, CDR3 DNA. D genes are given only for firm matches. Some rows have no size entry. The others give once, few or many, or a class for an expanded clone.

TRBJ2-7	TRBV5-1	.	.	17	CASSLGSVAGLGYEQYF	TGCGCCAGCAGCTTGGGTTCTGTTGCGGGTTTAGGCTACGAGCAGTACTTC
TRBJ2-7	TRBV12-3/TRBV12-4	.	TRBD1	15	CASSLGTGVYNEQYF	TGTGCCAGCAGTTTAGGGACAGGGGTGTACAATGAGCAGTACTTC
TRBJ2-3	TRBV29-1	.	.	13	CSSSTTSTDTRYF	TGCAGCTCCTCAACAACCAGCACAGATACGCGGTATTTT
TRBJ2-1	TRBV20-1	.	.	10	CSASRQVQFF	TGCAGTGCTAGCCGCCAGGTGCAGTTCTTC
TRBJ2-1	TRBV7-9	once	.	18	CASSPSRQRKSSYNEQFF	TGTGCCAGCAGCCCTTCTCGCCAAAGAAAAAGCTCCTACAATGAGCAGTTCTTC
TRBJ1-2	TRBV11-2	few	.	15	CASSLQPESYYGYTF	TGTGCCAGCAGCTTACAGCCAGAAAGTTACTATGGCTACACCTTC
TRBJ2-3	TRBV4-2	.	TRBD2	15	CASSQAGLVGDTQYF	TGTGCCAGCAGTCAAGCGGGACTAGTGGGGGATACGCAGTATTTT
TRBJ2-5	TRBV10-3	.	.	15	CAISDTGQKVETQYF	TGTGCCATCAGTGATACCGGACAGAAGGTGGAGACCCAGTACTTC
TRBJ1-2	TRBV7-2	.	TRBD1	15	CASSLVAGGIYGYTF	TGTGCCAGCAGCTTAGTGGCAGGGGGGATATATGGCTACACCTTC
TRBJ2-2	TRBV6-5	few	.	13	CASKTGEPGELFF	TGTGCCAGCAAAACGGGGGAACCCGGGGAGCTGTTTTTT
TRBJ2-1	TRBV9	.	.	14	CASSVAGRVHEQFF	TGTGCCAGCAGCGTAGCTGGCAGGGTTCACGAGCAGTTCTTC
TRBJ2-5	TRBV20-1	.	TRBD1	17	CSASGQGEPTTVETQYF	TGCAGTGCTAGCGGCCAGGGGGAACCCACCACAGTTGAGACCCAGTACTTC
TRBJ1-5	TRBV18	few	.	15	CASSIRGVEGQPQHF	TGTGCCAGCTCTATACGAGGGGTTGAGGGTCAGCCCCAGCATTTT
TRBJ2-3	TRBV29-1	.	TRBD2	13	CTSSGGFRDMQYF	TGCACCAGTAGCGGGGGGTTTAGAGATATGCAGTATTTT
TRBJ2-2	TRBV18	.	.	14	CASSPTRDSGELFF	TGTGCCAGCTCACCAACTAGGGACTCCGGGGAGCTGTTTTTT
TRBJ1-2	TRBV28	.	.	13	CASSSGGVGGYTF	TGTGCCAGCAGTTCAGGAGGGGTCGGTGGCTACACCTTC
TRBJ2-2	TRBV7-2	few	.	14	CASSTRQMVGELFF	TGTGCCAGCAGCACCCGACAGATGGTCGGGGAGCTGTTTTTT
TRBJ1-2	TRBV29-1	.	.	13	CSVEDLPDNGCTF	TGCAGCGTTGAAGACTTGCCAGATAATGGCTGCACCTTC
TRBJ2-7	TRBV6-1	.	.	14	CASSEALDSYEQYF	TGTGCCAGCAGTGAAGCTTTGGACAGCTACGAGCAGTACTTC
TRBJ1-2	TRBV27	.	.	14	CASSLRQGLWGYTF	TGTGCCAGCAGTTTAAGGCAGGGTTTGTGGGGCTACACCTTC
TRBJ1-2	TRBV29-1	few	TRBD1	13	CSAGQGGNYGYTF	TGCAGCGCTGGACAGGGGGGGAACTATGGCTACACCTTC
TRBJ1-1	TRBV7-3	.	.	15	CASSPVAAMNTEAFF	TGTGCCAGCAGCCCTGTGGCAGCCATGAACACTGAAGCTTTCTTT
TRBJ2-1	TRBV29-1	.	TRBD2	15	CSHSRGGGKYNEQFF	TGCAGCCACAGCCGGGGGGGTGGGAAGTACAATGAGCAGTTCTTC
TRBJ1-2	TRBV7-3	.	TRBD1	19	CASSLTPRDRGGLNYGYTF	TGTGCCAGCAGCTTAACCCCTAGGGACAGGGGAGGCCTGAACTATGGCTACACCTTC
TRBJ1-2	TRBV9	.	.	12	CASSVRQGGYTF	TGTGCCAGCAGCGTAAGGCAGGGCGGCTACACCTTC
TRBJ1-2	TRBV2	.	TRBD1	14	CASRGDSTNYGYTF	TGTGCCAGCAGGGGGGACAGTACTAACTATGGCTACACCTTC
TRBJ1-1	TRBV5-1	few	.	14	CASSLASPNTEAFF	TGCGCCAGCAGCTTGGCCTCGCCGAACACTGAAGCTTTCTTT
TRBJ2-7	TRBV27	.	TRBD2	16	CASSFQRGVLSYEQYF	TGTGCCAGCAGTTTCCAGCGGGGAGTTCTCTCCTACGAGCAGTACTTC
TRBJ1-5	TRBV7-6	.	.	15	CASSLGGGPYQPQHF	TGTGCCAGCAGCTTAGGTGGGGGGCCCTATCAGCCCCAGCATTTT
TRBJ2-7	TRBV10-3	few	TRBD1	14	CAISDRQGAYEQYF	TGTGCCATCAGTGATAGACAGGGGGCCTACGAGCAGTACTTC
TRBJ2-3	TRBV7-2	many	.	14	CASSRSGNTDTQYF	TGTGCCAGCAGCCGTAGCGGCAACACAGATACGCAGTATTTT
TRBJ2-5	TRBV5-1	few	.	17	CASSLASGSGTQETQYF	TGCGCCAGCAGCTTGGCCTCAGGTAGCGGTACCCAAGAGACCCAGTACTTC
TRBJ2-3	TRBV6-5	once	TRBD1	19	CASSYPGTGGFRGSDMQYF	TGTGCCAGCAGTTACCCTGGGACAGGGGGCTTCCGTGGTTCAGATATGCAGTATTTT
TRBJ2-1	TRBV20-1	.	.	13	CSAILRTHNEQFF	TGCAGTGCTATACTGCGGACTCACAATGAGCAGTTCTTC
TRBJ1-2	TRBV28	.	.	15	CASSLESPGSYGYTF	TGTGCCAGCAGTTTGGAGTCCCCCGGGAGCTATGGCTACACCTTC
TRBJ2-1	TRBV13	.	TRBD2	16	CASSRRTSGGENEQFF	TGTGCCAGCAGCCGCCGGACTAGCGGGGGGGAGAATGAGCAGTTCTTC
TRBJ1-3	TRBV28	.	TRBD1	15	CASETGGNSGNTIYF	TGTGCCAGCGAAACAGGGGGCAATTCTGGAAACACCATATATTTT
TRBJ1-6	TRBV2	.	.	13	CASSVDRRDPLHF	TGTGCCAGCAGTGTAGACAGGAGAGATCCCCTCCACTTT
TRBJ1-3	TRBV5-1	.	.	14	CASSLAHSGNTIYF	TGCGCCAGCAGCTTGGCCCACAGCGGAAACACCATATATTTT
TRBJ2-7	TRBV25-1	.	.	13	CASRGDVFYEQYF	TGTGCCAGCAGAGGGGACGTATTCTACGAGCAGTACTTC
TRBJ2-7	TRBV21-1	few	.	20	CASSKGVGDREEFGYYEQYF	TGTGCCAGCAGCAAAGGGGTAGGCGACAGGGAAGAATTCGGGTACTACGAGCAGTACTTC
TRBJ1-1	TRBV18	.	.	14	CASSTTPVNTEAFF	TGTGCCAGCTCAACTACGCCTGTTAACACTGAAGCTTTCTTT
TRBJ1-2	TRBV4-3	.	TRBD1	15	CASSLDSGTVYGYTF	TGCGCCAGCAGCCTTGATTCCGGGACAGTCTATGGCTACACCTTC
TRBJ2-7	TRBV7-9	few	.	12	CASSSPAHEQYF	TGTGCCAGCAGCTCCCCCGCCCACGAGCAGTACTTC
TRBJ2-5	TRBV4-2	few	.	14	CASSRDRIVETQYF	TGTGCCAGCAGCCGAGACAGGATAGTAGAGACCCAGTACTTC
TRBJ2-1	TRBV3-1	.	TRBD1	17	CASSRFTGGGSYNEQFF	TGTGCCAGCAGCCGCTTCACAGGGGGCGGCTCCTACAATGAGCAGTTCTTC
TRBJ2-3	TRBV7-2	.	.	17	CASSRTQTAPSRDTQYF	TGTGCCAGCAGCCGTACTCAGACAGCCCCGTCTAGGGATACGCAGTATTTT
TRBJ2-7	TRBV12-3/TRBV12-4	.	.	13	CASSRDIAYEQYF	TGTGCCAGCAGTAGGGACATTGCCTACGAGCAGTACTTC
TRBJ2-2	TRBV7-2	.	.	13	CASSLARSGELFF	TGTGCCAGCAGCCTAGCACGGTCCGGGGAGCTGTTTTTT
TRBJ1-5	TRBV20-1	few	.	14	CSARDGHGFEPQHF	TGCAGTGCTAGAGACGGACACGGGTTTGAGCCCCAGCATTTT
TRBJ2-1	TRBV20-1	.	TRBD1	13	CSAGRTGVNEQFF	TGCAGTGCTGGACGGACAGGGGTTAATGAGCAGTTCTTC
TRBJ2-2	TRBV29-1	.	TRBD1	13	CSVEDQGAGELFF	TGCAGCGTTGAAGATCAGGGGGCCGGGGAGCTGTTTTTT
TRBJ2-1	TRBV30	few	TRBD1	16	CAWSTPGTGSYNEQFF	TGTGCCTGGAGTACCCCCGGGACAGGGTCCTACAATGAGCAGTTCTTC
TRBJ1-1	TRBV19	.	.	13	CASSGFIWTEAFF	TGTGCCAGTAGTGGATTTATTTGGACTGAAGCTTTCTTT
TRBJ1-1	TRBV7-9	.	TRBD1	13	CASRTQGGTEAFF	TGTGCCAGCAGAACACAGGGGGGCACTGAAGCTTTCTTT
TRBJ1-1	TRBV15	few	.	12	CATSMINTEAFF	TGTGCCACCAGTATGATTAACACTGAAGCTTTCTTT
TRBJ1-2	TRBV5-1	.	.	18	CASSLVGGRSGTTYGYTF	TGCGCCAGCAGCTTGGTTGGCGGGCGCTCCGGGACCACCTATGGCTACACCTTC
TRBJ2-5	TRBV7-2	.	.	16	CASSPLGGLYQETQYF	TGTGCCAGCAGCCCCCTGGGGGGGCTGTACCAAGAGACCCAGTACTTC
TRBJ2-1	TRBV2	.	TRBD1	15	CVSSPDRGLYNEQFF	TGTGTCAGCAGTCCGGACAGGGGTCTCTACAATGAGCAGTTCTTC